This T cell receptor beta chain was sequenced for a study of graft-versus-host responses after intestinal transplantation (dated by TCRdb to the early 2020s). Some background on the complete study: The transplants that recipients received were multivisceral, liver-intestinal, or isolated intestinal. Anti-thymocyte globulin induction was given to all recipients, followed by maintenance tacrolimus and steroids for 3 to 4 years. Bulk TCR-beta CDR3 sequencing was used to track graft-versus-host and host-versus-graft alloreactive T cell clones in the graft, circulation and bone marrow after intestinal transplantation. To identify alloreactive clones, pre-transplant mixed lymphocyte reaction products were sequenced and compared with unstimulated pre-transplant donor and recipient T cells. The cohort enrolled under 25 intestinal transplant recipients including one retransplant, and a few patients lacking pretransplant specimens were excluded. A peak of at least 4% donor T cells among recipient peripheral blood mononuclear cells was the definition used for donor T cell macrochimerism. Rather than going through the commercial service, samples from a few later patients were sequenced in-house on an Illumina MiSeq and processed with MiXCR. General findings and caveats noted by the study authors: GvH clones turned up in recipient bone marrow, with some appearing earlier in ileal mucosa or blood, a pattern consistent with an intestinal mucosal origin. Peak levels of circulating GvH clones were associated with declines in HvG clones early after transplant. Conclusions were limited by the relatively low number and heterogeneity of intestinal transplant patients. In patients with donor T cell macrochimerism, the allografts had high GvH to HvG T cell clonal ratios.

V lost 5 bases and J lost 5 bases, and the count of bases not matched to a germline gene is 5. CDR1 and CDR2 were assigned from the germline V gene as MNHEY and SVGAGI. Reading from cysteine to phenylalanine, the CDR3 counts 13 amino acids. The read is trimmed to its CDR3 DNA, 39 bases read in frame from base 1. Library preparation employed the immunoSEQ multiplex PCR assay. High-throughput TCR-beta CDR3 sequencing of genomic DNA from most patients was performed by Adaptive Biotechnologies. The paper's data handling went like this. TCR sequencing data were retrieved from Adaptive's ImmunoSEQ software for roughly 17 patients, whereas a few other patients were processed with MiXCR and VDJtools. CDR3 nucleotide sequences shared between donor and recipient were removed because their origin could not be assigned. At least 2-fold expansion over unstimulated cells and a minimum CFSE-low frequency of 0.002% (template counts) or 0.001% (read counts) were required for clones to be classified as alloreactive. Clones were considered mappable if detected in sequenced pre-transplant spleen, lymph node, or MLR CFSE-low populations of the donor or recipient. The cumulative frequency of alloreactive clones was calculated as a percentage of all sequences, weighted by copy number. Not all clones reach the TCRdb copy of this immuneACCESS table, which keeps in-frame sequences only. Checked studies attribute under half of the gap to unresolved V genes and leave the rest unexplained. Clonal size and the V and J genes are those of that table, whereas D and trimming came from the DNA. The sample table holds 57,000 or so clones, of which more than 75% were seen once. The ten largest clonotypes hold roughly 2.7% of the sample.

In the first month after transplant, blood samples were collected up to 4 times, and after that at least monthly when available. With respect to this clone: The target of this receptor is not known. One base away there is no much larger clone; base qualities are not given.

The clonotype comes from a human patient who received an intestinal transplant, so some T cells may come from the graft donor. The specimen was PBMCs, collected almost 120 days after intestinal transplantation. This receptor chain uses TRBV6-5 and TRBJ1-1, with 7 central nucleotides matching TRBD1. For the CDR3, the sequence is CASSRQGWTEAFF. The bases are TGTGCCAGCAGTCGACAGGGTTGGACTGAAGCTTTCTTT.